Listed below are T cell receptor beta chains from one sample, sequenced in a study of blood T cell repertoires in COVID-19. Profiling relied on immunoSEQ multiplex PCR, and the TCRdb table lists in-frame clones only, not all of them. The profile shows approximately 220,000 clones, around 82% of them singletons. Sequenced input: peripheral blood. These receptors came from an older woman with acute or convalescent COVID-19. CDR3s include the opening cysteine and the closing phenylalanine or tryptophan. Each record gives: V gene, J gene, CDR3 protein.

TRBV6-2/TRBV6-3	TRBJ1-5	CASSYAGQGNQPQHF
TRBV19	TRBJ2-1	CASNMGDRVRGSEQFF
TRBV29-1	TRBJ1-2	CSVGHTGGGGYTF
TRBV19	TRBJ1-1	CASRATGDRGTFF
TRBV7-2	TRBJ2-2	CASSPRTSIGTGELFF
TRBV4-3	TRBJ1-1	CASSQMHRAEAFF
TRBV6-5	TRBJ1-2	CASIPRTGETYGYTF
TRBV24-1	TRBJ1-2	CATSGVQNYGYTF
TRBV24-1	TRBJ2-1	CATSDSLAGLINEQFF
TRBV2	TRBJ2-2	CASSPLTRAPGELFF
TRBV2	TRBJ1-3	CASSARAREAGNTIYF
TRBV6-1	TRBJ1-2	CASSERANYGYTF
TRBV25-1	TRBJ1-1	CASRSTGGKAEAFF
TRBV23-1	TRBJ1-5	CASSQWGTVTISNQPQHF
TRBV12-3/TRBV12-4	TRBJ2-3	CASSPIFSDTQYF
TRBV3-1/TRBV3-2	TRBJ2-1	CASSQVLLAGENEQFF
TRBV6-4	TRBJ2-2	CASRAGNTGELFF
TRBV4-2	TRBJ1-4	CASSQDGRSNEKLFF
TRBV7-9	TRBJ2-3	CASTLAGGSDTQYF
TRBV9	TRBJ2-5	CASSVWGQGITETQYF
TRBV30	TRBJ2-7	CAWSQATYEQYF
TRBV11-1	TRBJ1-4	CASRDRRGTTNEKLFF
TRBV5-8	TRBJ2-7	CASRWPGRGTYEQYF
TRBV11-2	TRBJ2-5	CASSSVDGTPETQYF
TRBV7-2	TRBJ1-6	CASSFVQGANSPLHF
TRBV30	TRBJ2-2	CAWVRGAGELFF
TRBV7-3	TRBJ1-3	CASSLTRDPDRQGRSGNTIYF
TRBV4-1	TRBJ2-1	CASSQDLAGGISSYNEQFF
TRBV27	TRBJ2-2	CASSNYNTGELFF
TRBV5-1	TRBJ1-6	CASNSGRVRSPLHF
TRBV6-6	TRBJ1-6	CASSYNTRNFPSPLHF
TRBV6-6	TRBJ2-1	CASSLFTPRYNEQFF
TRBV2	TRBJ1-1	CASSDKGPEAFF
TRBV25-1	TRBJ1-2	CASSDRVGGYTF
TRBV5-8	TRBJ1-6	CASRIGGMRTLHF
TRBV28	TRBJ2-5	CASSEPGGPEETQYF
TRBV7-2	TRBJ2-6	CASSRGGPGANVLTF
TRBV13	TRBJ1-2	CASRPPNNRAKYGYTF
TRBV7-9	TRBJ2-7	CASSPGVGEGEQYF
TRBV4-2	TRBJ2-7	CASSQVPGGKRSYEQYF
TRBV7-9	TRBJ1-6	CASSHGQGGGNSPLHF
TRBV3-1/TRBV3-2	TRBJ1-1	CASSHRQGEAARKTEAFF
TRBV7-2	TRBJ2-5	CASSLGGGETQYF
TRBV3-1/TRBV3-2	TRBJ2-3	CASSQDLGGDTQYF
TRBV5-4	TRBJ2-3	CASSFFGDTQYF
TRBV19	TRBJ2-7	CASSNRDRTTWGEQYF
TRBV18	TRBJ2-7	CASSPAFGGWEQYF
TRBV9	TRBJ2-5	CASSSGSGETQYF
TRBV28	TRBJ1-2	CASSLSGGYGYTF
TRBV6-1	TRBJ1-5	CASSEDGSASNQPQHF
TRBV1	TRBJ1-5	CTSSQDEVQGRQPQHF
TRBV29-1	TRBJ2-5	CSVGPTGGGETQYF
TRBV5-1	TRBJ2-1	CASSFRHRGAEQFF